The 17 T cell receptor beta chains reported below all come from one sample, sequenced in a study of blood T cells in healthy people across ages. A sample-barcoded 5' primer and a J-beta primer mix were used in a second PCR of about 6 to 12 cycles. TCRdb ran MiXCR on the 5' RACE reads and lists one entry per CDR3 protein. This sample has some 700,000 distinct CDR3 sequences, with over 20% found just once. The sample taken for sequencing was blood. Source of these receptors: a man in his 70s in good health.

This chain joins TRBV27 and TRBJ1-2, with D hard to call. V dropped 4 bases and J dropped 9 bases, with 18 bases sitting between them. Germline CDR1 is MNHEY and CDR2 is SMNVEV (reference sequence). The CDR3 is made up of 14 amino acids. CDR3 sequence reads: CASSSPSTLWSYTF. In nucleotides, the CDR3 is TGTGCCAGCAGTTCCCCTTCAACCCTTTGGAGCTACACCTTC.

In its sample, this clonotype was seen a few times. This chain's CDR3 is CASSVAWGNNEQFF. The DNA of the CDR3 is TGTGCCAGCAGCGTAGCTTGGGGTAACAATGAGCAGTTCTTC. The genes are TRBV9 and TRBJ2-1; D not resolved. Trimming stripped 0 bases from V and 5 bases from J, with 9 bases between. The CDR3 covers 14 residues. The germline V gene has CDR1 SGDLS and CDR2 YYNGEE.

The chain couples TRBV11-2 to TRBJ2-3; 8 positions match TRBD1. The germline gives CDR1 SGHAT, CDR2 FQNNGV. V lost 10 bases to trimming and J lost 1 base; unmatched junction nucleotides: 10. The CDR3 is 15 amino acids. CDR3: CATSTGGIRTDTQYF. DNA for the CDR3: TGTGCCACCTCCACAGGGGGGATTCGCACAGATACGCAGTATTTT.

This clonotype has more than one count but fewer than ten. The chain carries TRBV6-6 and TRBJ2-1, with D maybe TRBD2 (5 bases). Germline V gives CDR1 MNHNY, CDR2 SVGAGI (reference sequence). The CDR3 runs 13 residues. V lost 4 bases and J lost 6, with 10 bases in between. The CDR3 sequence: CASSFQRLNEQFF. Here the CDR3 DNA reads TGTGCCAGCAGTTTCCAGCGGCTCAATGAGCAGTTCTTC.

This chain joins TRBV5-1 and TRBJ2-5; either TRBD1 or TRBD2 may fit D (5 bases each). Between the trimmed V and J ends, which lost 2 bases and 4 bases, there was a span of 18 bases. The CDR3 consists of 16 residues. Germline V gives CDR1 SGHRS, CDR2 YFSETQ. CDR3 in DNA: TGCGCCAGCAGCTTCGTTCTGGGGATGGGGGTAGAGACCCAGTACTTC. This codes for CASSFVLGMGVETQYF.

This clonotype was picked up many times. The genes are TRBV14 and TRBJ2-7; no reliable D call. The ends were cut back, 4 bases at V and 3 bases at J, with 13 bases in the middle. CDR3 length: 14 residues. In germline, CDR1 is SGHDN, CDR2 FVKESK. CDR3 in amino acids: CASSPFGPNYEQYV. The CDR3, as DNA: TGTGCCAGCAGCCCTTTCGGGCCTAACTACGAGCAGTACGTC.

This clonotype was seen only a few times. This CDR3 reads CASSRRTGVSYEQYF. In DNA, the CDR3 is TGTGCCAGCAGCCGTCGGACAGGGGTTAGCTACGAGCAGTACTTC. This sequence joins TRBV12-3 or TRBV12-4 and TRBJ2-7; 9 positions match TRBD1. Germline trimming cut 6 bases from V and 3 bases from J; bases unmatched to any gene: 9. The CDR3 runs 15 residues.

The chain recombines TRBV10-1 with TRBJ1-2; 7 nucleotides align to TRBD1. CDR1 is WNHNN, CDR2 SYGVQD, per germline (reference sequence). Unmatched junction bases numbered 16, after V lost 0 bases and J lost 6 bases. The CDR3 consists of 18 residues. The CDR3 sequence is CASSESYAPGQSMNGYTF. The CDR3 nucleotides are TGCGCCAGCAGTGAGTCTTATGCACCGGGACAGTCTATGAATGGCTACACCTTC.

The gene calls are TRBV28 and TRBJ2-4, with D uncertain. The V gene lost 3 bases and the J gene lost 9 bases, with 12 bases spanning the gap. This CDR3 is built from 13 residues. Germline V lookup: CDR1 MDHEN, CDR2 SYDVKM. Here the CDR3 reads CASSLGPLGIQYF. As DNA, the CDR3 is TGTGCCAGCAGTTTGGGTCCCTTGGGCATTCAGTACTTC. The full variable domain, rest sourced from reference TRBV28 and TRBJ2-4, is DVKVTQSSRYLVKRTGEKVFLECVQDMDHENMFWYRQDPGLGLRLIYFSYDVKMKEKGDIPEGYSVSREKKERFSLILESASTNQTSMYLCASSLGPLGIQYFGAGTRLSVL.

This clonotype was seen a few times. This chain uses TRBV29-1 with TRBJ2-5; D perhaps matches TRBD1 (6 bases). The CDR3 contains 14 residues. Germline V lookup: CDR1 SQVTM, CDR2 ANQGSEA. V shed 4 bases and J shed 0 bases, with 12 bases lying between them. CDR3 sequence: CSVAAWTDQETQYF. In DNA form, the CDR3 reads TGCAGCGTTGCAGCCTGGACAGACCAAGAGACCCAGTACTTC.

CDR3 region: CASSSPVGSGSIGVYNEQFF. The CDR3, as DNA: TGTGCCAGCAGCTCCCCGGTGGGTAGCGGGAGCATCGGGGTTTACAATGAGCAGTTCTTC. The chain links TRBV11-2 to TRBJ2-1; TRBD2 agrees at 9 bases. The germline CDR1 and CDR2 sequences are SGHAT and FQNNGV. This CDR3 contains 20 residues. V was pared by 4 bases and J by 4 bases, with 20 bases of the junction left unmatched.

This clonotype appeared once. The gene calls are TRBV6-6 and TRBJ2-4; 7 bases are a match to TRBD1. Trimming removed 5 bases from V and 4 bases from J; junction bases left unmatched: 11. CDR1 MNHNY and CDR2 SVGAGI come from the germline V gene (reference sequence). The CDR3 loop spans 16 amino acids. The CDR3 protein is CASSPNPGQKKNIQYF. In nucleotides, the CDR3 is TGTGCCAGCAGTCCTAACCCGGGACAGAAAAAAAACATTCAGTACTTC.

The chain links TRBV5-8 to TRBJ2-5; a possible D gene is TRBD1 (6 bases). CDR1 is SGHTS and CDR2 is YDEGEE in the germline V gene. Trimming took 7 bases from V and 7 from J, leaving 14 bases between them. This CDR3 spans 12 amino acids. CDR3 nucleotides: TGTGCCAGCCGGGAAAGGGGGTTGACCCAGTACTTC. It yields the protein CASRERGLTQYF. The variable domain in full, with the rest retrieved from reference TRBV5-8 and TRBJ2-5, is EAGVTQSPTHLIKTRGQQATLRCSPISGHTSVYWYQQALGLGLQFLLWYDEGEERNRGNFPPRFSGRQFPNYSSELNVNALELEDSALYLCASRERGLTQYFGPGTRLLVL.

The sample holds a few counts of this clonotype. The rearrangement uses TRBV5-1 and TRBJ1-1, with no clear D. V was trimmed by 0 bases and J by 6 bases, leaving 12 bases between them. This CDR3 has 14 amino acids. Germline V lookup: CDR1 SGHRS, CDR2 YFSETQ. CDR3 sequence (DNA): TGCGCCAGCAGCTTGGCGGTGGACTTGGCTGAAGCTTTCTTT. Translating it yields CASSLAVDLAEAFF.

In its sample, this clonotype was seen a few times. J is TRBJ1-1 and V is TRBV5-1; possible D gene TRBD1, 5 bases. Germline values: CDR1 SGHRS, CDR2 YFSETQ. CDR3 length: 16 amino acids. Trimming removed 3 bases from V and 0 bases from J, with 15 bases in between. The CDR3 here is CASSWGGPIMNTEAFF. CDR3 nucleotides: TGCGCCAGCAGCTGGGGCGGGCCCATCATGAACACTGAAGCTTTCTTT.

In this sample, this clonotype turned up a few times. This chain joins TRBV20-1 and TRBJ1-5; the D gene is possibly TRBD1 (6 bases). Germline assignment: CDR1 DFQATT and CDR2 SNEGSKA (reference sequence). The CDR3 has 16 amino acids. V dropped 2 bases and J dropped 1 base, with 15 bases sitting between them. This CDR3 reads CSARSGGGSSNQPQHF. The CDR3 DNA is TGCAGTGCTAGATCCGGGGGGGGCTCGAGCAATCAGCCCCAGCATTTT.

The chain recombines TRBV6-2 or TRBV6-3 with TRBJ2-3; TRBD2 matches 13 bases. The CDR3 is made up of 16 amino acids. CDR1 is MNHEY, CDR2 SVGEGT, per germline. V shed 2 bases and J 8 bases; nucleotides not matched to a gene: 7. The DNA for the CDR3 is TGTGCCAGCAGTTACCCAGGACTAGCGGGAGTGGTTACGCAGTATTTT. This sequence encodes CASSYPGLAGVVTQYF.